Following are 13 T cell receptor beta chains from one sample sequenced in a study of T cell responses to AZD1222 COVID-19 vaccine (dated by TCRdb to the early 2020s). The library was produced with the immunoSEQ multiplex PCR assay. The table comes from immuneACCESS by way of TCRdb, which keeps in-frame sequences with V and J called. Part of the clones is missing from these tables; in studies checked, under half for an unresolved V gene and the rest for unknown reasons. This sample is represented by fewer than 120,000 clones; 87% of them were singletons. The biggest ten clones account for under 3.5% of the sample. The sample's time point label is to be understood as: baseline before first vaccination. The sequenced sample was peripheral blood, obtained on day 0 of AZD1222 vaccination. The receptors derive from an adult in good health.

DNA of the CDR3: TGTGCCACCCTTGCGGGGGGCATCTACAATGAGCAGTTCTTC. Translation gives CATLAGGIYNEQFF. This chain connects TRBV28 to TRBJ2-1; 8 nucleotides match TRBD2. This CDR3 comprises 14 residues. V lost 10 bases to trimming and J lost 3 bases; unmatched junction nucleotides: 8. Germline loops: CDR1 MDHEN, CDR2 SYDVKM.

The V gene is TRBV28, the J gene TRBJ1-1; 7 nucleotides match TRBD1. Germline assignment: CDR1 MDHEN and CDR2 SYDVKM. Trimming took 8 bases from V and 3 from J; bases not matched to a gene: 12. CDR3 length: 15 amino acids. CDR3 protein: CASSTLTGSYTEAFF. The CDR3 nucleotides read TGTGCCAGCTCTACACTGACAGGGTCTTACACTGAAGCTTTCTTT.

The chain links TRBV28 to TRBJ1-2, with TRBD1 as a possible D gene (5 bases). The germline V and J ends were trimmed by 4 bases and 5 bases, with 11 bases remaining between them. The CDR3 runs 13 residues. Looked up from germline, CDR1 is MDHEN and CDR2 is SYDVKM. Here the CDR3 reads CASSYDSVYGYTF. CDR3 coding DNA: TGTGCCAGCAGTTACGACAGCGTTTATGGCTACACCTTC.

The chain carries TRBV9 and TRBJ2-7; D remains unclear. Trimming stripped 3 bases from V and 2 bases from J, with 15 bases between. The CDR3 is 15 residues long. Germline V gives CDR1 SGDLS, CDR2 YYNGEE. CDR3 residues: CASSAYDKPPYEQYF. The DNA for the CDR3 is TGTGCCAGCAGCGCCTATGATAAACCCCCCTACGAGCAGTACTTC.

The CDR3 loop reads CASRWARLNTEAFF. The CDR3 nucleotides are TGTGCCAGCAGATGGGCGAGATTGAACACTGAAGCTTTCTTT. This chain joins TRBV5-5 and TRBJ1-1; D is unclear. CDR1 is SGHKS, CDR2 YYEKEE, per germline (reference sequence). The CDR3 is 14 residues long. Trimming took 5 bases from V and 0 from J, leaving 11 bases between them.

This clone was seen once. V usage is TRBV12-3 or TRBV12-4 and J usage is TRBJ1-5, with D uncertain. The V gene lost 5 bases and the J gene lost 9 bases, with 11 bases spanning the gap. The CDR3 sequence is 12 residues long. This CDR3 is CASSPSAGPQHF. The CDR3 coding sequence is TGTGCCAGCAGTCCGTCCGCGGGGCCCCAGCATTTT.

The CDR3 region has the DNA TGTGCCATCAGTGCACAGGGTGCTGGAAACACCATATATTTT. This gives the protein CAISAQGAGNTIYF. The genes are TRBV10-3 and TRBJ1-3, with a possible D match to TRBD1 (6 bases). The CDR3 spans 14 residues. Germline CDR1 is ENHRY and CDR2 is SYGVKD. Trimming left V 4 bases short and J 2 bases short, with 9 bases between.

Here the CDR3 DNA reads TGCGCCAGCAGCCCCTCCCCGGAAAGAGGAAACACCATATATTTT. Protein: CASSPSPERGNTIYF. The chain employs TRBV4-3 and TRBJ1-3, with D unclear. The V end was cut by 4 bases, the J end by 4 bases, with 14 bases between. The germline V gene has CDR1 LGHNA and CDR2 YSLEER. CDR3 length equals 15 residues.

Written as DNA, the CDR3 is TGTGCCAGCAGTCCCCCTATTTCCAACTCTGGAAACACCATATATTTT. Its translation: CASSPPISNSGNTIYF. The V and J genes are TRBV28 and TRBJ1-3; the D is unclear. V lost 5 bases, J lost 0 bases, and 14 bases lay in between. The CDR3 is made up of 16 amino acids. Germline lookup yields CDR1 MDHEN and CDR2 SYDVKM.

The chain combines TRBV10-3 with TRBJ1-4; perhaps TRBD1 as D (5 bases). The V gene's germline CDR1 is ENHRY and CDR2 SYGVKD. V lost 3 bases, J lost 13 bases, and 12 bases lay in between. The CDR3 sequence is 12 residues long. CDR3 sequence: CAISDGQGGLFF. The CDR3 DNA sequence: TGTGCCATCAGTGATGGGCAGGGAGGACTGTTTTTT.

This clone has a single count. The CDR3, as DNA: TGTGCCAGCAGGGTACCGGGTCCACACCAAGAGACCCAGTACTTC. The encoded protein is CASRVPGPHQETQYF. The V gene is TRBV5-5, the J gene TRBJ2-5; D not resolved. Germline lookup yields CDR1 SGHKS and CDR2 YYEKEE (reference sequence). CDR3 length: 15 amino acids. V lost 5 bases and J 0 bases, leaving 14 bases between the germline ends.

V is TRBV5-4 and J is TRBJ2-3, with 9 bases fitting TRBD2. CDR1 and CDR2 (germline): SGHNT, YYREEE (reference sequence). This CDR3 contains 15 residues. The J segment lost 4 bases and the V segment lost 4 bases, leaving 7 bases of the junction unmatched. CDR3 loop: CASSRGGAASDTQYF. As DNA, the CDR3 is TGTGCCAGCAGCCGCGGGGGGGCCGCCTCAGATACGCAGTATTTT.

This chain links TRBV7-9 with TRBJ2-3, with a tentative D call TRBD2 (5 bases). The CDR3 is 14 amino acids. V shed 3 bases and J shed 9 bases, with 16 bases lying between them. From germline, CDR1 is SEHNR and CDR2 FQNEAQ (reference sequence). The CDR3: CASSLGATRRTQYF. Here the CDR3 DNA reads TGTGCCAGCAGCTTGGGCGCAACCCGGAGGACGCAGTATTTT.